The rows below give T cell receptor beta chains drawn from one sample of a study of T cell changes during pregnancy in multiple sclerosis. The method was immunoSEQ multiplex PCR; TCRdb's version includes in-frame clones alone and lacks a portion of them. The sample lists around 30,000 clones; roughly 87% were seen once. The sequences come from CD8+ T cells from peripheral blood mononuclear cells, collected in the first trimester of pregnancy. These receptors originate from a female donor with multiple sclerosis, enrolled in a pregnancy study. Each CDR3 is given with its conserved first and last residue. D genes are given only for firm matches. Part of the rows lack a size; the others show once, few, many or a class for expanded clones.

d_call j_call clone_size v_call cdr3_nt cdr3_aa
- TRBJ2-3 - TRBV5-4 TGTGCCAGCAGCTTGGAACTTACAGATACGCAGTATTTT CASSLELTDTQYF
- TRBJ1-2 - TRBV5-5 TGTGCCAGCAGCTTGGGGTCTCAGGCCCTCCGAACCTATGGCTACACCTTC CASSLGSQALRTYGYTF
- TRBJ1-2 - TRBV7-2 TGTGCCAGCACCGATACCGGGACATCTTATGGCTACACCTTC CASTDTGTSYGYTF
TRBD1 TRBJ2-7 - TRBV2 TGTGCCAGCAGGACGGCCGGGACAGGGATGTTCGAGCAGTACTTC CASRTAGTGMFEQYF
TRBD2 TRBJ2-2 medium-sized TRBV6-4 TGTGCCAGCAGTAGCGGGGGGGCGAACACCGGGGAGCTGTTTTTT CASSSGGANTGELFF
TRBD2 TRBJ2-3 - TRBV4-1 TGCGCCAGCAGCCCACTAGCGGGGGGGAGCACAGATACGCAGTATTTT CASSPLAGGSTDTQYF
- TRBJ1-2 - TRBV7-3 TGTGCCAGCAGCTTCACCGGGACAAGTGGCTACACCTTC CASSFTGTSGYTF
- TRBJ2-6 once TRBV19 TGTGCCAGTAGCAACGGGGGGGCCAACGTCCTGACTTTC CASSNGGANVLTF
- TRBJ2-1 - TRBV27 TGTGCCAGCAGTTCTTTTTCCAATGAGCAGTTCTTC CASSSFSNEQFF
TRBD1 TRBJ1-3 - TRBV4-1 TGCGCCAGCAGCCTGACCACAGGGGACGGAAACACCATATATTTT CASSLTTGDGNTIYF
TRBD1 TRBJ2-3 - TRBV19 TGTGCCAGTAGTGATCGGACAGGGGCGGATACGCAGTATTTT CASSDRTGADTQYF
TRBD1 TRBJ2-7 - TRBV29-1 TGCAGCGTTGGGGGACAGGGGAGCATCTACGAGCAGTACTTC CSVGGQGSIYEQYF
- TRBJ1-5 - TRBV4-1 TGCGCCAGCAGCCTTGGGCCCACAGTTCCAAATCAGCCCCAGCATTTT CASSLGPTVPNQPQHF
TRBD1 TRBJ1-5 - TRBV28 TGTGCCAGCAGGTTAAAACAGGGGGGACATCAGCCCCAGCATTTT CASRLKQGGHQPQHF
TRBD1 TRBJ1-1 - TRBV19 TGTGCCAGTTCGTGGCCAGGGGGCTACGCTGAAGCTTTCTTT CASSWPGGYAEAFF
TRBD1 TRBJ2-7 - TRBV2 TGTGCCAGCAAAGCCGGGACAGTCTACGAGCAGTACTTC CASKAGTVYEQYF
- TRBJ2-7 - TRBV25-1 TGTGCCAGCAGTGATCCAGGGTTAGGGTCCTACGAGCAGTACTTC CASSDPGLGSYEQYF
TRBD1 TRBJ2-7 - TRBV13 TGTGCCAGCAGCAACCGGGACAGGGACTACGAGCAGTACTTC CASSNRDRDYEQYF
TRBD2 TRBJ2-7 once TRBV4-1 TGCGCCAGCAGCCAACCCAGCGGGACCTACGAGCAGTACTTC CASSQPSGTYEQYF
- TRBJ1-3 - TRBV18 TGTGCCAGCTCACCGAGATCGAACGGGGATGGAAACACCATATATTTT CASSPRSNGDGNTIYF